The T cell receptor (beta chain) described here comes from a study of cytomegalovirus exposure and HLA in healthy donors. The PCR contained 60 Vbeta and 13 Jbeta primers. Sequenced by immunoSEQ multiplex PCR; TCRdb stores in-frame clones only, minus some. The sample has about 160,000 clones; about 83% are singletons. V lost 5 bases, J lost 4 bases, and 8 bases stayed unmatched. CDR1 and CDR2 from the germline V gene are MNHEY and SVGAGI. The CDR3 is made up of 15 amino acids. Material: PBMCs. This chain joins TRBV6-5 and TRBJ1-5, with TRBD1 matching over 7 bases. This clonotype was sampled from a man aged 40-49 years in good health and CMV-seropositive. The DNA of the CDR3 is TGTGCCAGCAGTGGAAACAGGGGTTGGAATCAGCCCCAGCATTTT. Protein product: CASSGNRGWNQPQHF.